This T cell receptor beta chain comes out of a study of OX40 agonist ivuxolimab in advanced cancers. Study as a whole: Patients with hepatocellular carcinoma, melanoma, renal cell or head and neck cancer made up the dose-escalation patients.

Note on this clone: Its cognate antigen is unknown.

CDR1 is MNHEY and CDR2 is SVGAGI in the germline V gene. The CDR3 is 13 residues long. Trimming removed 8 bases from V and 4 bases from J, with 11 bases in between. The assay was immunoSEQ multiplex PCR, and TCRdb's table has in-frame clones only and misses some. The table lists 55,000 to 70,000 clones, 83% of them singletons. Study results and caveats: Also present in some nonresponders was a low level of normalized T-cell clonal expansion. There were, on average, more expanded clones in CD8+ T cells than in CD4+.

The specimen was CD4+ or CD8+ T cells sorted from blood, collected in a trial of the OX40 agonist ivuxolimab. The source of this sequence is an adult with an advanced solid tumor such as melanoma, head and neck, liver or kidney cancer. The J gene is TRBJ2-2, the V gene TRBV6-5; D unclear. The CDR3 reads CASRAPGTGELFF. The CDR3 DNA reads as TGTGCCAGCCGGGCCCCCGGCACCGGGGAGCTGTTTTTT.